The present entry profiles one T cell receptor (beta chain) with its context. The data belong to a study of blood T cell repertoires in COVID-19. Study details: Samples taken during acute and convalescent COVID-19 were collected in the United States, Italy and Spain. In each case, the material was cDNA or gDNA derived from T cells, B-cell-depleted T cells, or PBMCs.

CDR3 length: 14 residues. V lost 0 bases and J lost 9; bases outside the gene matches: 3. Germline loops: CDR1 SGHRS, CDR2 YFSETQ. Original processing notes: Reference gene primer amplification in the assay estimated nucleated cell counts. The assay was immunoSEQ multiplex PCR, and TCRdb's table has in-frame clones only and misses some. V, J and clone size derive from that table, while D and trimming were established from the DNA sequence. Of about 76,000 clones listed, approximately 86% are singletons. Sequenced sample: peripheral blood. The chain uses TRBV5-1 and TRBJ2-1; TRBD2 aligns across 10 bases. The clonotype originates from a human donor in a cohort sampled during active COVID-19. CDR3 protein: CASSLELAGGEQFF. CDR3 nucleotide sequence: TGCGCCAGCAGCTTGGAGTTAGCGGGAGGTGAGCAGTTCTTC.